This paragraph reports one TCR beta chain. Its cognate antigen is unknown. CDR3 length: 13 amino acids. V was shortened by 7 bases and J by 0 bases, with 9 bases between the two germline ends. Germline lookup yields CDR1 MNHNS and CDR2 SASEGT. This specimen comes from a study of T cells in Graves' hyperthyroidism and ophthalmopathy. Study-wide findings and caveats: The blood repertoire included most of the expanded thyroid clonotypes above 0.001. Ophthalmopathy was told apart from stable hyperthyroidism by a 13 V-J model.

For Graves' hyperthyroidism to be stable, ophthalmopathy could not progress within 18 months. Those with hyperthyroidism were 18 to 65 years old, newly diagnosed, and ill for under 2 months. RNA transcripts yielded amplified TCR beta CDR3 regions. Primed by the HTBI set, a first-round RT-PCR was run on the TCR CDR3. TCRdb reprocessed the multiplex PCR reads via MiXCR and lists one record per CDR3 protein. This table has 650,000 to 750,000 distinct CDR3 sequences, around 15% appearing once. The sequenced material came from blood. This TCR was sampled from a woman aged 18-29 years with Graves' hyperthyroidism. V is TRBV6-1 and J is TRBJ1-1; TRBD1 is a possible D gene (5 bases). The CDR3 sequence: CASKGVLNTEAFF. The CDR3 DNA reads as TGTGCCAGCAAAGGGGTTTTGAACACTGAAGCTTTCTTT.